The 19 T cell receptor beta chains reported below all come from one sample, sequenced in a study of identical twins. TCRdb reprocessed the 5' RACE reads with MiXCR, giving one entry per CDR3 protein. The profile shows 450,000 to 650,000 distinct CDR3 sequences, around 15% of them singletons. These sequences were also reported in another study, on yellow fever vaccine responses in identical twins.

The sample taken for sequencing was CD4+ T cells sorted from blood. The origin of the receptors is a woman between 18 and 30 years old in good health.

This clonotype was seen a few times. The V and J genes are TRBV3-1 and TRBJ2-1, with D perhaps assigned TRBD1 or TRBD2 (6 bases each). Germline assignment: CDR1 LGHDT and CDR2 YNNKEL (reference sequence). Trimming left V 5 bases short and J 4 bases short, with 15 bases between. CDR3 length: 15 amino acids. CDR3 bases: TGTGCCAGCAGCTTACGACTAGGGGGATACAATGAGCAGTTCTTC. It specifies CASSLRLGGYNEQFF.

This clonotype was seen a handful of times. The V and J genes are TRBV12-3 or TRBV12-4 and TRBJ2-5; D call uncertain. Trimming shortened V by 7 bases and J by 1 base, and 7 bases separated the two germline ends. CDR3 length equals 12 residues. The CDR3 is CASTSTQETQYF. In DNA form, the CDR3 reads TGTGCCAGCACCTCGACCCAAGAGACCCAGTACTTC.

V usage is TRBV7-3 and J usage is TRBJ2-1; 11 positions agree with TRBD2. The trim removed 5 bases at V and 4 bases at J, leaving 13 bases unmatched. Germline CDR1 SGHTA, CDR2 FQGTGA. The CDR3 extends over 18 amino acids. CDR3 sequence: CASSPLGLTSGKYNEQFF. The CDR3 DNA sequence: TGTGCCAGCAGCCCCCTCGGGTTGACTAGCGGGAAATACAATGAGCAGTTCTTC. The full variable domain, completed using reference TRBV7-3 and TRBJ2-1, is GAGVSQTPSNKVTEKGKYVELRCDPISGHTALYWYRQSLGQGPEFLIYFQGTGAADDSGLPNDRFFAVRPEGSVSTLKIQRTERGDSAVYLCASSPLGLTSGKYNEQFFGPGTRLTVL.

The rearrangement joins TRBV5-4 to TRBJ2-3, with 7 positions matching TRBD1. J lost 7 bases, V lost 4 bases, and 12 bases had no gene match. The CDR3 length is 15 residues. Germline CDR1 SGHNT, CDR2 YYREEE (reference sequence). For the CDR3, the DNA is TGTGCCAGCAGCCGGGACAGTCCGAGGGCAAATACGCAGTATTTT. It codes for CASSRDSPRANTQYF. The full variable domain, with the rest looked up from reference TRBV5-4 and TRBJ2-3, is ETGVTQSPTHLIKTRGQQVTLRCSSQSGHNTVSWYQQALGQGPQFIFQYYREEENGRGNFPPRFSGLQFPNYSSELNVNALELDDSALYLCASSRDSPRANTQYFGPGTRLTVL.

This clonotype has ten or more counts. A junction boundary mismatches the germline segment, possibly from a read error. The rearrangement links TRBV5-1 to TRBJ1-5; 7 bases are a match to TRBD1. The CDR3 loop spans 14 amino acids. Germline values: CDR1 SGHRS, CDR2 YFSETQ. This CDR3 reads CASSPGQGNQPQHF. In nucleotides, the CDR3 is TGTGCCAGCAGTCCCGGACAGGGCAATCAGCCCCAGCATTTT.

The rearrangement joins TRBV24-1 to TRBJ1-2; 8 nucleotides match TRBD1. The V and J ends lost 5 bases and 8 bases, in that order; junction bases with no gene match: 6. Germline V gene data show CDR1 as KGHDR and CDR2 as SFDVKD. The CDR3 is made up of 13 amino acids. The CDR3 DNA reads as TGTGCCACCAGTGGCGCAGGGGGCGGCGGCTACACCTTC. This translates into CATSGAGGGGYTF.

Ten or more counts support this clonotype. The chain uses TRBV14 and TRBJ2-5; the D gene is possibly TRBD2 (5 bases). This CDR3 has 14 amino acids. The germline V gene has CDR1 SGHDN and CDR2 FVKESK. Trimming removed 5 bases at V and 1 base at J, with 11 bases between. CDR3 amino acids: CASSIQRSQETQYF. The CDR3 DNA is TGTGCCAGCAGCATACAGCGGAGCCAAGAGACCCAGTACTTC.

V and J are TRBV6-1 and TRBJ2-7, with D possibly matching TRBD1 (6 bases). The CDR3 is 13 residues long. The V and J ends lost 7 bases and 5 bases respectively, with 15 bases between them. Germline V gene sequence: CDR1 MNHNS, CDR2 SASEGT. The CDR3 DNA reads TGTGCCAGCACAAGCGGACAGCCCAACGAGCAGTACTTC. This codes for CASTSGQPNEQYF.

V gene TRBV7-9 combines with J gene TRBJ1-4; 7 bases line up with TRBD1. After removal of 5 bases from V and 4 bases from J, the junction contained 4 bases not matched to a gene. The CDR3 is 14 amino acids. CDR1 is SEHNR and CDR2 is FQNEAQ in the germline V gene (reference sequence). Here the CDR3 DNA reads TGTGCCAGCAGCCGGGACAGCCGTAATGAAAAACTGTTTTTT. The encoded protein is CASSRDSRNEKLFF. Based on the CDR3 plus reference TRBV7-9 and TRBJ1-4, the full variable domain is DTGVSQNPRHKITKRGQNVTFRCDPISEHNRLYWYRQTLGQGPEFLTYFQNEAQLEKSRLLSDRFSAERPKGSFSTLEIQRTEQGDSAMYLCASSRDSRNEKLFFGSGTQLSVL.

This clonotype is a singleton in its sample. The chain employs TRBV12-3 or TRBV12-4 and TRBJ2-1; D might be TRBD2 (5 bases). Trimming removed 5 bases at V and 9 bases at J, with 26 bases between. The CDR3 is made up of 17 amino acids. The CDR3 loop reads CASSPPLILAASVEQFF. CDR3 nucleotides: TGTGCCAGCAGTCCACCCCTTATTCTAGCTGCCAGTGTTGAGCAGTTCTTC.

This clonotype was seen a handful of times. V is TRBV19 and J is TRBJ2-3; tentatively, D is TRBD1 or TRBD2 (5 bases each). Germline CDR1 is LNHDA and CDR2 is SQIVND (reference sequence). This CDR3 comprises 16 residues. Between the trimmed V and J ends, which lost 5 bases and 4 bases, there was a span of 19 bases. CDR3 nucleotide sequence: TGTGCCAGTAGTTCAGGGACCCCTTTGAGCGCAGATACGCAGTATTTT. Its translation is CASSSGTPLSADTQYF.

This clonotype has just a few counts. The V gene is TRBV6-1, the J gene TRBJ1-2; D not certain. CDR1 is MNHNS and CDR2 is SASEGT in the germline V gene. This CDR3 has 13 amino acids. Trimming shortened V by 6 bases and J by 8 bases, and 16 bases separated the two germline ends. CDR3 residues: CASSPDSRGGYTF. CDR3 coding DNA: TGTGCCAGCAGCCCCGACTCTCGAGGGGGCTACACCTTC.

This clonotype has more than one count but fewer than ten. The chain joins TRBV18 to TRBJ2-5; the match to TRBD1 covers 7 bases. The V gene's germline CDR1 is KGHSH and CDR2 LQKENI. V shed 2 bases and J 1 base; nucleotides not matched to a gene: 7. This CDR3 is 16 amino acids long. The CDR3 sequence: CASSPFDRAGQETQYF. CDR3 DNA: TGTGCCAGCTCACCATTCGACAGGGCGGGCCAAGAGACCCAGTACTTC. Based on the CDR3 plus reference TRBV18 and TRBJ2-5, the full variable domain is NAGVMQNPRHLVRRRGQEARLRCSPMKGHSHVYWYRQLPEEGLKFMVYLQKENIIDESGMPKERFSAEFPKEGPSILRIQQVVRGDSAAYFCASSPFDRAGQETQYFGPGTRLLVL.

In its sample, this clonotype was seen many times. A junction end diverges from the germline sequence, so it may reflect a read error. V is TRBV9 and J is TRBJ2-7; D remains ambiguous. The CDR3 runs to 13 residues. CDR1 is SGDLS and CDR2 is YYNGEE in the germline V gene. Here the CDR3 DNA reads TGTGCCAGCAGCGGCCTGGGGTCCTCCGAGCAGTACTTC. Translating gives CASSGLGSSEQYF. Full variable domain (rest looked up from reference TRBV9 and TRBJ2-7): DSGVTQTPKHLITATGQRVTLRCSPRSGDLSVYWYQQSLDQGLQFLIQYYNGEERAKGNILERFSAQQFPDLHSELNLSSLELGDSALYFCASSGLGSSEQYFGPGTRLTVT.

This clonotype was observed a handful of times. The chain joins TRBV3-1 to TRBJ2-1; no firm D call. This CDR3 comprises 11 residues. Germline CDR1 and CDR2: LGHDT and YNNKEL (reference sequence). V was pared by 4 bases and J by 8 bases, with 6 bases between. The DNA of the CDR3 is TGTGCCAGCAGCCGCCGGGATGAGCAGTTCTTC. It is translated as CASSRRDEQFF.

This clonotype has only a few counts. The chain uses TRBV4-2 and TRBJ2-3; D tentatively fits TRBD1 or TRBD2 (5 bases each). The CDR3 is 18 residues long. The V end was cut by 2 bases, the J end by 4 bases, with 22 bases between. Germline V gives CDR1 LGHNA, CDR2 YNFKEQ. The CDR3 loop is CASSQFNRADGGADTQYF. The DNA of the CDR3 is TGTGCCAGCAGCCAATTCAACAGAGCGGATGGGGGAGCAGATACGCAGTATTTT.

The chain recombines TRBV6-2 or TRBV6-3 with TRBJ2-4, with a possible D match to TRBD2 (5 bases). Germline values: CDR1 MNHEY, CDR2 SVGEGT. The CDR3 spans 15 residues. Trimming shortened V by 6 bases and J by 3 bases, and 15 bases separated the two germline ends. CDR3 sequence reads: CASRSQDSDKNIQYF. The DNA for the CDR3 is TGTGCCAGCAGATCTCAGGACTCCGACAAAAACATTCAGTACTTC.

The sample holds a few counts of this clonotype. The rearrangement joins TRBV20-1 to TRBJ2-4, with 8 positions matching TRBD2. Trimming took 6 bases from V and 1 from J; bases not matched to a gene: 8. The CDR3 sequence is 15 residues long. Looked up from germline, CDR1 is DFQATT and CDR2 is SNEGSKA (reference sequence). The DNA of the CDR3 is TGCAGTGCCGATCCCGGGGGGGAGGCCAAAAACATTCAGTACTTC. This codes for CSADPGGEAKNIQYF.

The chain is built from TRBV7-2 and TRBJ2-1, with 10 bases lining up with TRBD1. V lost 4 bases, J lost 9 bases, and 9 bases stayed unmatched. The germline V gene encodes CDR1 SGHTA and CDR2 FQGNSA. The CDR3 spans 15 residues. The CDR3 loop reads CASSYGDRGVGEQFF. CDR3 sequence (DNA): TGTGCCAGCAGCTACGGGGACAGGGGAGTTGGTGAGCAGTTCTTC.